The 5 T cell receptor beta chains below were found in one sample sequenced in a study of blood T cell repertoires in COVID-19. Produced via immunoSEQ multiplex PCR; TCRdb's table is partial and in-frame only. The top ten hold approximately 4.7% of the sample, which has 320,000 or so clones, around nine tenths seen once. Sequenced: PBMCs or T cells enriched from blood (not recorded which). The receptors shown here come from a man aged 60-69 years who had recovered from COVID-19.

The rearrangement links TRBV7-2 to TRBJ1-2; 7 bases line up with TRBD1. Germline lookup yields CDR1 SGHTA and CDR2 FQGNSA. V was pared by 5 bases and J by 0 bases, with 6 bases of the junction left unmatched. The CDR3 consists of 15 residues. CDR3 loop: CASSHRDRTNYGYTF. In nucleotides, the CDR3 is TGTGCCAGCAGCCACCGGGACAGAACTAACTATGGCTACACCTTC.

The chain links TRBV6-1 to TRBJ2-3; D is undetermined. V gave up 3 bases and J gave up 1 base, with 11 bases separating them. CDR1 is MNHNS and CDR2 is SASEGT in the germline V gene. This CDR3 is built from 15 residues. CDR3 loop: CASSDPVFRTDTQYF. Here the CDR3 DNA reads TGTGCCAGCAGTGACCCGGTCTTTCGCACAGATACGCAGTATTTT.

This chain uses TRBV11-3 with TRBJ1-6; no reliable D call. Trimming cost V 4 bases and J 10 bases, with 14 bases left between them. CDR3 length equals 14 residues. The V gene's germline CDR1 is SGHNT and CDR2 YENEEA. CDR3 loop: CASSYRHGGSPLHF. The CDR3 DNA reads as TGTGCCAGCAGCTATCGGCACGGCGGGTCACCCCTCCACTTT. The full variable domain, rest sourced from reference TRBV11-3 and TRBJ1-6, is EAGVVQSPRYKIIEKKQPVAFWCNPISGHNTLYWYLQNLGQGPELLIRYENEEAVDDSQLPKDRFSAERLKGVDSTLKIQPAELGDSAVYLCASSYRHGGSPLHFGNGTRLTVT.

The chain combines TRBV6-5 with TRBJ1-6; 10 nucleotides line up with TRBD1. This CDR3 has 15 residues. The V gene's germline CDR1 is MNHEY and CDR2 SVGAGI. With 3 bases clipped from V and 10 bases from J, the junction kept 6 bases outside the gene matches. The CDR3, as DNA: TGTGCCAGCAGTTATGGACAGGGGGTAGGATCACCCCTCCACTTT. It yields the protein CASSYGQGVGSPLHF.

The chain employs TRBV6-5 and TRBJ2-6; D uncertain. The CDR3 has 16 amino acids. Trimming took off 1 base at V and 0 bases at J, with 7 bases between the two ends. Germline V CDR1 and CDR2: MNHEY, SVGAGI. The CDR3, as DNA: TGTGCCAGCAGTTACTTACAGTACTCTGGGGCCAACGTCCTGACTTTC. Protein sequence: CASSYLQYSGANVLTF.